Listed here are 28 T cell receptor beta chains from one sample, sequenced in a study of OX40 agonist ivuxolimab in advanced cancers. The repertoire was sequenced with immunoSEQ multiplex PCR; TCRdb's copy has only in-frame clones and lacks some. The table shows about 99,000 clones, with 75% to 95% occurring only once. This specimen consisted of CD4+ or CD8+ T cells sorted from blood, obtained in a trial of the OX40 agonist ivuxolimab. All receptors come from an adult with an advanced solid tumor such as melanoma, head and neck, liver or kidney cancer.

This chain links TRBV14 with TRBJ1-6; D unclear. Germline V gene sequence: CDR1 SGHDN, CDR2 FVKESK. The germline V and J ends were trimmed by 1 base and 7 bases, with 8 bases remaining between them. This CDR3 region has 14 residues. CDR3 bases: TGTGCCAGCAGCCAAGTAGAAGGGAATTCACCCCTCCACTTT. It yields the protein CASSQVEGNSPLHF.

The chain couples TRBV15 to TRBJ2-5; 8 nucleotides match TRBD2. The J segment lost 4 bases and the V segment lost 7 bases, leaving 5 bases of the junction unmatched. From germline, CDR1 is LNHNV and CDR2 YYDKDF (reference sequence). This CDR3 comprises 13 residues. As DNA, the CDR3 is TGTGCCACCAAACGACTAGCGCCAGAGACCCAGTACTTC. This gives the protein CATKRLAPETQYF.

The chain carries TRBV21-1 and TRBJ1-3. TRBV21-1 is classified as a pseudogene. This CDR3 is built from 16 residues. The CDR3 sequence: CASSKGQDYSGNTIYF. For the CDR3, the DNA is TGTGCCAGCAGCAAAGGACAGGACTACTCTGGAAACACCATATATTTT.

This clone was counted a single time. Other DNA sequences in the sample encode the same CDR3. The chain joins TRBV7-3 to TRBJ2-5; D perhaps matches TRBD2 (6 bases). The CDR3 loop spans 13 amino acids. Trimming stripped 5 bases from V and 2 bases from J, with 9 bases between. Per the germline V gene, CDR1 is SGHTA and CDR2 is FQGTGA. CDR3 DNA: TGTGCCAGCAGCCCGGGACTGCAAGAGACCCAGTACTTC. Its protein product is CASSPGLQETQYF.

The genes are TRBV14 and TRBJ2-7; 8 nucleotides match TRBD2. Per germline, CDR1 SGHDN and CDR2 FVKESK. There are 13 residues in the CDR3. V was clipped by 4 bases and J by 11 bases; unmatched bases: 10. The CDR3 bases are TGTGCCAGCAGCCTGGACGTAAGCGGGAGTAAGTACTTC. Its protein is CASSLDVSGSKYF. Combining the CDR3 with reference TRBV14 and TRBJ2-7 gives the whole variable domain EAGVTQFPSHSVIEKGQTVTLRCDPISGHDNLYWYRRVMGKEIKFLLHFVKESKQDESGMPNNRFLAERTGGTYSTLKVQPAELEDSGVYFCASSLDVSGSKYFGPGTRLTVT.

The V and J genes are TRBV28 and TRBJ2-3, with 8 positions matching TRBD2. The CDR3 length is 16 residues. Germline assignment: CDR1 MDHEN and CDR2 SYDVKM. V shed 5 bases, J shed 2 bases, and the junction held 9 bases outside the gene matches. This CDR3 is CASSAPGGGFTDTQYF. CDR3 DNA sequence: TGTGCCAGCAGTGCGCCGGGAGGGGGATTCACAGATACGCAGTATTTT.

The sample holds a few counts of this clone. The chain links TRBV28 to TRBJ2-1; no clear D gene. Germline lookup yields CDR1 MDHEN and CDR2 SYDVKM. This CDR3 is 14 amino acids long. Deletions cut 6 bases from V and 6 bases from J, with 15 bases between. CDR3 residues: CASRGFGIINEQFF. The CDR3 DNA is TGTGCCAGCAGAGGGTTTGGGATCATCAATGAGCAGTTCTTC.

The chain couples TRBV28 to TRBJ2-4; D may match TRBD1 or TRBD2 (5 bases each). The CDR3 is 15 amino acids. CDR1 MDHEN and CDR2 SYDVKM come from the germline V gene. With 8 bases removed from V and 0 bases from J, the gap between germline ends came to 14 bases. DNA of the CDR3: TGTGCCAGCGGGGACGGAAAGCTAGCCAAAAACATTCAGTACTTC. It encodes CASGDGKLAKNIQYF.

The chain has TRBV9 and TRBJ2-1, with TRBD1 matching over 9 bases. The CDR3 spans 14 residues. The germline V gene encodes CDR1 SGDLS and CDR2 YYNGEE. V lost 3 bases to trimming and J lost 2 bases; unmatched junction nucleotides: 0. In DNA, the CDR3 is TGTGCCAGCAGCGGACAGGGGGCCTACAATGAGCAGTTCTTC. Translated: CASSGQGAYNEQFF.

The count of this clone is one. The rearrangement uses TRBV15 and TRBJ2-1, with 11 bases that match TRBD2. J was trimmed by 0 bases and V by 8 bases; bases with no gene match: 15. Germline V CDR1 and CDR2: LNHNV, YYDKDF (reference sequence). This CDR3 comprises 19 residues. In DNA, the CDR3 is TGTGCCACCGAGGTCACCCTAGCGGGGGGACAAAGCTCCTACAATGAGCAGTTCTTC. It translates to CATEVTLAGGQSSYNEQFF.

The CDR3 loop reads CATYRGAYF. The CDR3, as DNA: TGTGCTACATACAGGGGAGCGTACTTC. The rearrangement links TRBV7-3 to TRBJ2-4, with 7 bases identical to TRBD1. The CDR3 is made up of 9 amino acids. Germline CDR1 reads SGHTA; CDR2 reads FQGTGA.

This rearrangement joins TRBV11-2 to TRBJ2-7; possibly TRBD1 for D (6 bases). The CDR3 length is 15 residues. Germline loops: CDR1 SGHAT, CDR2 FQNNGV. V was trimmed by 1 base and J by 5 bases, leaving 15 bases between them. This CDR3 is CASSLGVGGIDEQYF. The DNA for the CDR3 is TGTGCCAGCAGCTTAGGAGTAGGGGGTATCGACGAGCAGTACTTC.

The genes are TRBV9 and TRBJ2-5; TRBD1 matches 7 bases. CDR1 SGDLS and CDR2 YYNGEE come from the germline V gene. The CDR3 has 15 residues. Trimming cost V 4 bases and J 2 bases; bases outside gene matches: 8. The CDR3 sequence is CASSKTGTVQETQYF. CDR3 DNA: TGTGCCAGCAGCAAAACCGGGACAGTACAAGAGACCCAGTACTTC. The variable domain in full, with the rest retrieved from reference TRBV9 and TRBJ2-5, is DSGVTQTPKHLITATGQRVTLRCSPRSGDLSVYWYQQSLDQGLQFLIQYYNGEERAKGNILERFSAQQFPDLHSELNLSSLELGDSALYFCASSKTGTVQETQYFGPGTRLLVL.

This chain links TRBV6-5 with TRBJ2-5; TRBD2 matches 13 bases. CDR3 length: 16 amino acids. V trimming: 2 bases; J trimming: 4 bases; junction bases outside the gene matches: 4. In germline, CDR1 is MNHEY, CDR2 SVGAGI. The CDR3 sequence: CASSYGLAGVGETQYF. DNA of the CDR3: TGTGCCAGCAGTTACGGACTAGCGGGAGTCGGAGAGACCCAGTACTTC.

This clone was counted between two and nine times. The rearrangement joins TRBV19 to TRBJ2-1; unclear D gene. The V gene's germline CDR1 is LNHDA and CDR2 SQIVND (reference sequence). V dropped 9 bases and J dropped 4 bases, with 10 bases sitting between them. This CDR3 comprises 12 residues. CDR3 amino acids: CASLGPYNEQFF. DNA for the CDR3: TGTGCCAGCCTCGGGCCTTACAATGAGCAGTTCTTC.

This chain joins TRBV6-6 and TRBJ1-4, with D perhaps TRBD1 (6 bases). CDR3 length: 16 residues. V was cut by 2 bases and J by 0 bases, with 10 bases left in between. Germline V gene sequence: CDR1 MNHNY, CDR2 SVGAGI (reference sequence). CDR3 bases: TGTGCCAGCAGTTACGGGACAACCGCAACTAATGAAAAACTGTTTTTT. Its translation: CASSYGTTATNEKLFF.

This clone has a handful of counts. DNA for the CDR3: TGCGCCAGTGCATCAACAGAGAATGAAAAACTGTTTTTT. Translation gives CASASTENEKLFF. This chain links TRBV4-1 with TRBJ1-4, with D hard to call. V was cut by 9 bases and J by 5 bases, with 13 bases left in between. Germline CDR1 and CDR2: MGHRA and YSYEKL. This CDR3 is built from 13 residues.

The J gene is TRBJ1-6, the V gene TRBV2; D might be TRBD1 (5 bases). CDR1 SNHLY and CDR2 FYNNEI come from the germline V gene. This CDR3 is built from 12 residues. V shed 3 bases and J shed 10 bases, with 7 bases lying between them. The DNA of the CDR3 is TGTGCCAGCAGTGATAGGGGATCACCCCTCCACTTT. This encodes CASSDRGSPLHF.

This clone was counted only a few times. The chain has TRBV5-1 and TRBJ2-2, with 8 bases that match TRBD2. CDR1 is SGHRS, CDR2 YFSETQ, per germline. This CDR3 is built from 18 residues. J lost 2 bases, V lost 0 bases, and 9 bases had no gene match. CDR3 sequence reads: CASSLALRTSGNTGELFF. The CDR3 nucleotides are TGCGCCAGCAGCTTGGCCTTAAGAACTAGCGGTAACACCGGGGAGCTGTTTTTT.

Details on this clone: Other nucleotide sequences from this sample produce the same CDR3. J is TRBJ2-7 and V is TRBV19; 7 bases map to TRBD2. The CDR3 has 13 amino acids. V shed 1 base and J 3 bases; nucleotides not matched to a gene: 0. Germline values: CDR1 LNHDA, CDR2 SQIVND (reference sequence). CDR3 bases: TGTGCCAGTAGTATAGCGGGGGGCTACGAGCAGTACTTC. Its protein is CASSIAGGYEQYF.

The table lists this clone with a count of one. In DNA, the CDR3 is TGCGCCAGCAGCCAAGCTGGGACTTCTACCTACAATGAGCAGTTCTTC. Translation gives CASSQAGTSTYNEQFF. The chain is built from TRBV4-1 and TRBJ2-1, with D maybe TRBD2 (6 bases). Germline loops: CDR1 MGHRA, CDR2 YSYEKL. The length of the CDR3 is 16 residues. Trimming took 1 base from V and 2 from J, leaving 12 bases between them.

V and J are TRBV10-1 and TRBJ2-3; unclear D gene. The CDR3 covers 14 residues. Germline V gene lookup returns CDR1 WNHNN and CDR2 SYGVQD (reference sequence). V was pared by 0 bases and J by 7 bases, with 11 bases between. The CDR3: CASSESLDKNTQYF. CDR3 nucleotide sequence: TGCGCCAGCAGTGAGTCGTTAGACAAGAATACGCAGTATTTT.

The chain uses TRBV19 and TRBJ2-1, with 10 bases aligning to TRBD2. The CDR3 spans 16 residues. Germline trimming cut 6 bases from V and 2 bases from J; bases unmatched to any gene: 7. CDR1 and CDR2 (germline): LNHDA, SQIVND (reference sequence). CDR3 residues: CASSFLAGVTYNEQFF. The CDR3 bases are TGTGCCAGTAGCTTCCTAGCGGGAGTGACCTACAATGAGCAGTTCTTC. The entire variable domain, with the rest obtained from reference TRBV19 and TRBJ2-1, is as follows: DGGITQSPKYLFRKEGQNVTLSCEQNLNHDAMYWYRQDPGQGLRLIYYSQIVNDFQKGDIAEGYSVSREKKESFPLTVTSAQKNPTAFYLCASSFLAGVTYNEQFFGPGTRLTVL.

This sequence joins TRBV7-9 and TRBJ2-5; 7 nucleotides align to TRBD2. Germline V gene lookup returns CDR1 SEHNR and CDR2 FQNEAQ (reference sequence). V lost 1 base, J lost 6 bases, and 5 bases stayed unmatched. The CDR3 sequence is 14 residues long. The CDR3 DNA reads TGTGCCAGCAGCTTAGTGGCGGGAGAGAAGACCCAGTACTTC. Translation: CASSLVAGEKTQYF.

This clone has a handful of counts. J is TRBJ1-4 and V is TRBV2; 9 bases match TRBD1. This CDR3 region has 15 residues. Germline V CDR1 and CDR2: SNHLY, FYNNEI. J gave up 5 bases and V 3 bases, and 4 bases lay outside the gene matches. The CDR3 region has the DNA TGTGCCAGCAGTGAGTCCGGGACAGGGAATGAAAAACTGTTTTTT. Its translation: CASSESGTGNEKLFF.

The V call is TRBV5-6, the J call TRBJ1-4; a weak D match, TRBD1 (6 bases). Germline-derived CDR1 and CDR2 are SGHDT and YYEEEE. There are 16 residues in the CDR3. V lost 0 bases to trimming and J lost 2 bases, with 11 bases between them. CDR3 amino acids: CASSLAGQGTNEKLFF. The CDR3 coding sequence is TGTGCCAGCAGCTTGGCGGGGCAGGGGACTAATGAAAAACTGTTTTTT.

The V and J genes are TRBV19 and TRBJ2-5, with D possibly TRBD1 on 5 matching bases. V was cut by 5 bases and J by 5 bases, with 15 bases left in between. The V gene's germline CDR1 is LNHDA and CDR2 SQIVND (reference sequence). This CDR3 region has 14 residues. CDR3 residues: CASSFAGNIETQYF. As DNA, the CDR3 is TGTGCCAGTAGTTTCGCAGGGAATATTGAGACCCAGTACTTC.

The rearrangement joins TRBV7-2 to TRBJ2-7; weak D call: TRBD1 (6 bases). V was pared by 5 bases and J by 1 base, with 18 bases between. Germline loops: CDR1 SGHTA, CDR2 FQGNSA. This CDR3 region has 16 residues. The CDR3 reads CASSLRWDQGSYEQYF. The CDR3 DNA reads TGTGCCAGCAGCCTTAGGTGGGACCAGGGGTCCTACGAGCAGTACTTC.